This T cell receptor (beta chain) was profiled in a study of tumor-infiltrating lymphocytes in primary liver carcinoma. Study-wide context: With diameters of about 4 to 11 cm, tumors were stage T1-T3 N0M0. General observations from the study: Tumors and blood were compared for top-250-clone fraction, and tumors had the significantly higher value (p = 0.039). Pairs of tumor regions overlapped more than tumor-adjacent and tumor-blood pairs did.

The V gene's germline CDR1 is LGHNT and CDR2 FRNRAP. The CDR3 spans 13 residues. Concerning this clonotype: Antigen specificity is unknown. Mismatch with germline at one junction end may stem from a read error.

Between about 17 and 34 mg of unsorted bulk tissue served as the source from which RNA and DNA were co-extracted. Surgical resection served as treatment for the primary liver carcinoma of these patients. The researchers produced TCR beta cDNA from roughly 500 ng total RNA with a constant-region primer. What produced the TCR beta libraries was three nested multiplex PCR rounds using slightly modified ARM-PCR. Forward primers for TRBV1-TRBV30 and a C-beta reverse primer served the first two PCR rounds, at roughly 10 cycles each. Each CDR3 protein gets one entry after TCRdb re-called the multiplex PCR reads with MiXCR. Among around 120,000 distinct CDR3 sequences listed, around 70% were seen once.

The chain uses TRBV12-5 and TRBJ2-3; D perhaps matches TRBD1 (6 bases). The source of this sequence is a woman aged 55-70 years with primary liver carcinoma and hepatitis B virus infection. Sequenced input: tumor-adjacent normal liver tissue. The CDR3 DNA follows: TGTGCTAATGGTTTGGACAGCACAGATATGCAGTATTTT. It codes for CANGLDSTDMQYF.